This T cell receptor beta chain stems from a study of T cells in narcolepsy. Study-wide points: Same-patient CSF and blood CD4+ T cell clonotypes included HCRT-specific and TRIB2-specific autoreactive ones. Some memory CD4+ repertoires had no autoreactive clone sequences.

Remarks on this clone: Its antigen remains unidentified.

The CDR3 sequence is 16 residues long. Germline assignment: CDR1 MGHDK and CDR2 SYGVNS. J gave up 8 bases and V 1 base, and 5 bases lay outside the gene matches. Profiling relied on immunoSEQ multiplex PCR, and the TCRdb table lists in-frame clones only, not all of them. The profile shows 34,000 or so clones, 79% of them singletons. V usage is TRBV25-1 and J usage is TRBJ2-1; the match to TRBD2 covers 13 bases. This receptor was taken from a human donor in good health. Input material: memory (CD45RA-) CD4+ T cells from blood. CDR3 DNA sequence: TGTGCCAGCAGTGAATTTGGGACTAGCGGGACCGATGAGCAGTTCTTC. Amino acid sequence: CASSEFGTSGTDEQFF.